These 23 T cell receptor beta chains were sequenced from one sample in a study of OX40 agonist ivuxolimab in advanced cancers. The method was the immunoSEQ multiplex PCR assay. TCRdb limited this immuneACCESS table to in-frame rearrangements with V and J called. A share of clones is missing; checked studies link under half to unresolved V genes, and the rest is unexplained. Recorded for this sample are about 25,000 clones; 79% of them occurred a single time. 10% to 15% of the sample goes to the ten largest clones. The sample was CD4+ or CD8+ T cells sorted from blood, taken in a trial of the OX40 agonist ivuxolimab. The source of these receptors is an adult with an advanced solid tumor such as melanoma, head and neck, liver or kidney cancer.

Here the CDR3 reads CASSDSGQPYEQYF. The CDR3 DNA sequence: TGTGCCAGCAGTGATTCGGGACAACCCTACGAGCAGTACTTC. The rearrangement joins TRBV7-9 to TRBJ2-7, with a tentative D call TRBD1 (6 bases). Trimming removed 6 bases at V and 2 bases at J, with 14 bases between. Per the germline V gene, CDR1 is SEHNR and CDR2 is FQNEAQ (reference sequence). There are 14 residues in the CDR3.

Here the CDR3 DNA reads TGTGCCAGCAGCTATTTCACGGGGTTCAATCAGCCCCAGCATTTT. It translates to CASSYFTGFNQPQHF. The rearrangement uses TRBV7-8 and TRBJ1-5; unclear D gene. With 4 bases removed from V and 3 bases from J, the gap between germline ends came to 13 bases. CDR1 and CDR2 (germline): SGHVS, FQNEAQ. This CDR3 is 15 amino acids long. Filled out from reference TRBV7-8 and TRBJ1-5, the complete variable domain reads GAGVSQSPRYKVAKRGQDVALRCDPISGHVSLFWYQQALGQGPEFLTYFQNEAQLDKSGLPSDRFFAERPEGSVSTLKIQRTQQEDSAVYLCASSYFTGFNQPQHFGDGTRLSIL.

This chain uses TRBV5-6 with TRBJ1-1; unclear D gene. V dropped 2 bases and J dropped 11 bases, with 13 bases sitting between them. This CDR3 has 12 residues. CDR1 SGHDT and CDR2 YYEEEE come from the germline V gene. The CDR3 is CASSFSRTTAFF. CDR3 nucleotide sequence: TGTGCCAGCAGCTTTTCAAGGACGACGGCTTTCTTT.

The rearrangement links TRBV27 to TRBJ1-5; D unclear. The CDR3 is made up of 12 amino acids. Germline V gives CDR1 MNHEY, CDR2 SMNVEV (reference sequence). V lost 6 bases and J lost 2, with 5 bases in between. CDR3 residues: CASRYGNQPQHF. CDR3 coding DNA: TGTGCCAGCAGATATGGCAATCAGCCCCAGCATTTT.

This clone was recorded once. The chain has TRBV18 and TRBJ1-5; 9 bases align to TRBD1. The CDR3 totals 14 residues. Germline V gene sequence: CDR1 KGHSH, CDR2 LQKENI. The junction had 8 bases not matched to a gene; V was cut back by 6 bases and J by 8 bases. The CDR3 reads CASSQDRGEKPQHF. The CDR3 DNA is TGTGCCAGCTCCCAGGACAGGGGCGAGAAGCCCCAGCATTTT.

This chain joins TRBV6-5 and TRBJ1-4, with D perhaps matching TRBD1 (6 bases). The V gene's germline CDR1 is MNHEY and CDR2 SVGAGI. Trimming cost V 2 bases and J 10 bases, with 17 bases left between them. The CDR3 spans 15 residues. CDR3 in amino acids: CASSYNWGQLGKLFF. The CDR3 coding sequence is TGTGCCAGCAGTTACAATTGGGGGCAATTGGGAAAACTGTTTTTT.

This sequence joins TRBV19 and TRBJ1-6; no definite D call. Looked up from germline, CDR1 is LNHDA and CDR2 is SQIVND (reference sequence). This CDR3 has 16 residues. Trimming took off 6 bases at V and 4 bases at J, with 16 bases between the two ends. The CDR3 protein is CASSSTEVYYNSPLHF. Here the CDR3 DNA reads TGTGCCAGTAGCTCGACTGAGGTTTATTATAATTCACCCCTCCACTTT.

The chain recombines TRBV6-5 with TRBJ1-1; D is undetermined. This CDR3 is 13 amino acids long. In germline, CDR1 is MNHEY, CDR2 SVGAGI. The ends were cut back, 6 bases at V and 5 bases at J, with 13 bases in the middle. DNA for the CDR3: TGTGCCAGCAGGTTATGGACCGTTACTGAAGCTTTCTTT. It translates to CASRLWTVTEAFF.

The chain combines TRBV30 with TRBJ2-7, with 10 bases lining up with TRBD1. From germline, CDR1 is GTSNPN and CDR2 SVGIG (reference sequence). J was trimmed by 3 bases and V by 5 bases; bases with no gene match: 1. The CDR3 covers 12 residues. CDR3 sequence: CAWDRGHYEQYF. CDR3 nucleotides: TGTGCCTGGGACAGGGGGCACTACGAGCAGTACTTC.

The chain has TRBV6-5 and TRBJ2-7; 11 bases are a match to TRBD2. Germline V gives CDR1 MNHEY, CDR2 SVGAGI. This CDR3 region has 14 residues. J was trimmed by 3 bases and V by 2 bases; bases with no gene match: 0. The CDR3 spells CASSYGTSGYEQYF. CDR3 DNA: TGTGCCAGCAGTTACGGGACTAGCGGCTACGAGCAGTACTTC.

The gene calls are TRBV11-2 and TRBJ1-3; no reliable D call. V lost 0 bases to trimming and J lost 4 bases, with 4 bases between them. The CDR3 runs to 13 residues. From germline, CDR1 is SGHAT and CDR2 FQNNGV. CDR3 sequence reads: CASSLEAGNTIYF. Here the CDR3 DNA reads TGTGCCAGCAGCTTAGAAGCGGGAAACACCATATATTTT. Full variable domain (remainder filled in from reference TRBV11-2 and TRBJ1-3): EAGVAQSPRYKIIEKRQSVAFWCNPISGHATLYWYQQILGQGPKLLIQFQNNGVVDDSQLPKDRFSAERLKGVDSTLKIQPAKLEDSAVYLCASSLEAGNTIYFGEGSWLTVV.

The chain links TRBV7-9 to TRBJ2-1; D not resolved. Germline CDR1 and CDR2: SEHNR and FQNEAQ (reference sequence). The CDR3 has 16 residues. V gave up 2 bases and J gave up 4 bases, with 15 bases separating them. CDR3 protein: CASSLISGSQYNEQFF. The CDR3 DNA reads as TGTGCCAGCAGCTTAATTTCCGGGTCTCAATACAATGAGCAGTTCTTC.

CDR3 residues: CASSLARSSGGETQYF. The CDR3, as DNA: TGCGCCAGCAGCTTGGCCAGGTCTAGCGGCGGAGAGACCCAGTACTTC. The gene calls are TRBV5-1 and TRBJ2-5; 7 bases match TRBD2. This CDR3 has 16 residues. Trimming at V came to 0 bases and at J to 4 bases, leaving 9 bases not matched to a gene. CDR1 and CDR2 from the germline V gene are SGHRS and YFSETQ.

The V and J genes are TRBV7-2 and TRBJ1-5, with 8 positions matching TRBD1. This CDR3 has 13 residues. V gave up 8 bases and J gave up 5 bases; unmatched junction bases: 5. Germline CDR1 reads SGHTA; CDR2 reads FQGNSA. The CDR3 bases are TGTGCCAGCGGACAGGGACACGATCAGCCCCAGCATTTT. It yields the protein CASGQGHDQPQHF.

This clone was seen only once. The J gene is TRBJ1-2, the V gene TRBV5-1; TRBD1 might be the D (5 bases). This CDR3 region has 16 residues. V was clipped by 0 bases and J by 8 bases, with 20 bases between them. Germline V gene data show CDR1 as SGHRS and CDR2 as YFSETQ. The CDR3 nucleotides are TGCGCCAGCAGCTTGGGTGCGTGGGGGATAAAACTCGGCTACACCTTC. Its protein product is CASSLGAWGIKLGYTF.

This clone has only a few counts. The V and J genes are TRBV5-1 and TRBJ1-4, with no clear D. V lost 2 bases and J 2 bases, leaving 10 bases between the germline ends. Germline V gives CDR1 SGHRS, CDR2 YFSETQ. CDR3 length: 15 residues. CDR3 protein: CASSFGGSTNEKLFF. In DNA form, the CDR3 reads TGCGCCAGCAGCTTTGGTGGCTCGACTAATGAAAAACTGTTTTTT.

This chain connects TRBV11-2 to TRBJ2-2; D ambiguous. The CDR3 is 13 residues long. Germline V gene sequence: CDR1 SGHAT, CDR2 FQNNGV. The V gene lost 2 bases and the J gene lost 7 bases, with 8 bases spanning the gap. For the CDR3, the DNA is TGTGCCAGCAGCTTAATCCGGAGCGGGGAGCTGTTTTTT. Amino acid sequence: CASSLIRSGELFF.

The CDR3 sequence is CASSLVPGGGYTF. Here the CDR3 DNA reads TGTGCCAGCAGCTTAGTCCCAGGGGGCGGCTACACCTTC. The V gene is TRBV7-8, the J gene TRBJ1-2; 8 nucleotides agree with TRBD1. V lost 1 base to trimming and J lost 8 bases; unmatched junction nucleotides: 3. CDR1 SGHVS and CDR2 FQNEAQ come from the germline V gene. This CDR3 has 13 amino acids.

The genes are TRBV6-5 and TRBJ2-3; TRBD1 matches 10 bases. The length of the CDR3 is 14 residues. V lost 6 bases and J lost 7; bases outside the gene matches: 7. CDR1 and CDR2 (germline): MNHEY, SVGAGI. CDR3 region: CASSLGQGRYTQYF. The CDR3, as DNA: TGTGCCAGCAGCTTGGGACAGGGGAGGTATACGCAGTATTTT.

V gene TRBV29-1 combines with J gene TRBJ1-1; 9 nucleotides line up with TRBD1. This CDR3 has 13 amino acids. Per germline, CDR1 SQVTM and CDR2 ANQGSEA. V lost 6 bases, J lost 4 bases, and 6 bases stayed unmatched. The CDR3 DNA reads TGCAGCGTCTGGGACAGGGAAGGCACTGAAGCTTTCTTT. Translated, it gives CSVWDREGTEAFF.

The rearrangement uses TRBV29-1 and TRBJ1-2; TRBD1 agrees at 7 bases. CDR1 and CDR2 (germline): SQVTM, ANQGSEA. The J segment lost 7 bases and the V segment lost 3 bases, leaving 11 bases of the junction unmatched. CDR3 length: 14 amino acids. The CDR3 region has the DNA TGCAGCGTTGATAGTGCAGGGGGGGTTCTTGGCTACACCTTC. Translation: CSVDSAGGVLGYTF.

The rearrangement uses TRBV19 and TRBJ2-1; D is undetermined. This CDR3 region has 11 residues. Per germline, CDR1 LNHDA and CDR2 SQIVND (reference sequence). Trimming took off 8 bases at V and 4 bases at J, with 6 bases between the two ends. CDR3 residues: CASGEYNEQFF. The CDR3 region has the DNA TGTGCCAGTGGGGAATACAATGAGCAGTTCTTC.

A single count supports this clone. The chain combines TRBV5-1 with TRBJ2-7; 9 nucleotides agree with TRBD1. Trimming took 2 bases from V and 6 from J; bases not matched to a gene: 12. Germline V CDR1 and CDR2: SGHRS, YFSETQ. CDR3 length: 16 residues. The CDR3 nucleotides read TGCGCCAGCAGCTTTTTGACTCCGGGACAGGGATCCGAGCAGTACTTC. Encoded protein: CASSFLTPGQGSEQYF.